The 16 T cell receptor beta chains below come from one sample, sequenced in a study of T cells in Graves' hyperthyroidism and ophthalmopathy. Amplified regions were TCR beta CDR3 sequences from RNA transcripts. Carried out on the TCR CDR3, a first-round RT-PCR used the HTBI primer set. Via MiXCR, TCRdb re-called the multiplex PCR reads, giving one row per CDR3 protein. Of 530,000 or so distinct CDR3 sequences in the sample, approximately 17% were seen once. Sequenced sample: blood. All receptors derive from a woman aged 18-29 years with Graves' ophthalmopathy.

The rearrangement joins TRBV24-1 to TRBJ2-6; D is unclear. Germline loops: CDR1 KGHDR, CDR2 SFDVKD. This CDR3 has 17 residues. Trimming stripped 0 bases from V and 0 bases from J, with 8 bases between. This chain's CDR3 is CATSDLPRSSGANVLTF. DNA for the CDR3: TGTGCCACCAGTGATTTGCCACGCAGCTCTGGGGCCAACGTCCTGACTTTC.

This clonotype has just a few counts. The CDR3 spells CASSQDFGEQYF. CDR3 bases: TGCGCCAGCAGCCAAGATTTCGGGGAGCAGTATTTT. The chain uses TRBV4-1 and TRBJ2-3; D is possibly TRBD2 (5 bases). V shed 0 bases and J shed 11 bases, with 9 bases lying between them. CDR3 length: 12 amino acids. The germline CDR1 and CDR2 sequences are MGHRA and YSYEKL.

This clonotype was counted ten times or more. The CDR3 nucleotides read TGTGCCATCCAGCTCCTTAGCCCCCCCTCCTACGAGCAGTACTTC. Its translation: CAIQLLSPPSYEQYF. The chain joins TRBV7-9 to TRBJ2-7; D is undetermined. This CDR3 contains 15 residues. Trimming pared 10 bases from V and 0 bases from J, leaving 19 bases between. Germline V gene lookup returns CDR1 SEHNR and CDR2 FQNEAQ (reference sequence).

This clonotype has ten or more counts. The CDR3 here is CASSQDHLSTDTQYF. CDR3 DNA: TGTGCCAGCAGCCAAGACCACTTAAGCACAGATACGCAGTATTTT. The J gene is TRBJ2-3, the V gene TRBV28; D unclear. Germline-derived CDR1 and CDR2 are MDHEN and SYDVKM. V lost 6 bases, J lost 0 bases, and 13 bases lay in between. The CDR3 spans 15 residues.

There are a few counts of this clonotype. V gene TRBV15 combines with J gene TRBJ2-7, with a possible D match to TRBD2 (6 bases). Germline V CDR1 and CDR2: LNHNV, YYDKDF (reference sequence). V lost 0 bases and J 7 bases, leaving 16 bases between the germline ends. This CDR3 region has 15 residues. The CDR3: CATSRDLGGAGEQYF. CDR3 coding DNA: TGTGCCACCAGCAGAGATCTAGGCGGGGCGGGGGAGCAGTACTTC.

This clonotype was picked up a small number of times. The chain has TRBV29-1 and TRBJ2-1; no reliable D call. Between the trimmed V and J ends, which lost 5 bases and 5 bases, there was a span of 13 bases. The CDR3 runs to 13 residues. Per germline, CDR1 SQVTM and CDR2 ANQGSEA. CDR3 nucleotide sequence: TGCAGCGTTCGCTTGGGCCAAAACAATGAGCAGTTCTTC. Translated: CSVRLGQNNEQFF.

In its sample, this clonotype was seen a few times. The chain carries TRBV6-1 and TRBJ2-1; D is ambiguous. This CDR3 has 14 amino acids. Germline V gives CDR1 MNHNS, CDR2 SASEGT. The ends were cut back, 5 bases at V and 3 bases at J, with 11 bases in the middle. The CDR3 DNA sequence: TGTGCCAGCAGTTCCTCCGCGGACTACAATGAGCAGTTCTTC. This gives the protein CASSSSADYNEQFF.

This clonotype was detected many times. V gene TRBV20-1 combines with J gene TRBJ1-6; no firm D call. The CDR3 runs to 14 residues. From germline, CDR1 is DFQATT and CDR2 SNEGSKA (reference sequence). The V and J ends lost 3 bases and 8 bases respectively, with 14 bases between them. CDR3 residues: CSASSQPLDSPLHF. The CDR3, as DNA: TGCAGTGCTAGTTCACAGCCCCTAGATTCACCCCTCCACTTT.

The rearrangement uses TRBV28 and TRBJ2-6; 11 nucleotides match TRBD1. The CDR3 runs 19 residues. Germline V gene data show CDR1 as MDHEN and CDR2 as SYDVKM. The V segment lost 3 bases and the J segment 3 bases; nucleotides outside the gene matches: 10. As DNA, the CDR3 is TGTGCCAGCAGTTTGATTGGGTGGACAGGGGGCGGTGGGGCCAACGTCCTGACTTTC. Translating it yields CASSLIGWTGGGGANVLTF.

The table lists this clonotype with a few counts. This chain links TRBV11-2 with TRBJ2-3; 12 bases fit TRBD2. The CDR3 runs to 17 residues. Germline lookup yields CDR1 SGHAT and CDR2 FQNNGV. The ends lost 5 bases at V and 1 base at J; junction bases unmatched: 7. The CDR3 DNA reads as TGTGCCAGCAGCCCACTAGCGGGGGGCCTGCGCACAGATACGCAGTATTTT. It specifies CASSPLAGGLRTDTQYF.

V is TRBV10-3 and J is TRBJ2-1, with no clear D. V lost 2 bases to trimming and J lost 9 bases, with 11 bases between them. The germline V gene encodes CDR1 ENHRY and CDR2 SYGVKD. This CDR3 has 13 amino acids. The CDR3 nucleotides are TGTGCCATCAGTGAGAAGGGTTTGTCTGAGCAGTTCTTC. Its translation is CAISEKGLSEQFF.

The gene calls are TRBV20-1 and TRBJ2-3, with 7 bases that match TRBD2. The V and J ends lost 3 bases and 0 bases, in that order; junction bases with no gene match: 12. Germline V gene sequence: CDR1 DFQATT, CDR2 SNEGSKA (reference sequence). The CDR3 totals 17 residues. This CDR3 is CSARGPGGSGSTDTQYF. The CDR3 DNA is TGCAGTGCTAGGGGGCCTGGGGGTAGCGGGAGCACAGATACGCAGTATTTT.

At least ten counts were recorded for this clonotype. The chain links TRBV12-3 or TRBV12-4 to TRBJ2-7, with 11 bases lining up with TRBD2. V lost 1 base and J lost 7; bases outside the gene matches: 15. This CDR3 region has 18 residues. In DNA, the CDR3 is TGTGCCAGCAGTTTAGTACCCACCGGTAGCGGGAGGGCCGGGGAGCAGTACTTC. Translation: CASSLVPTGSGRAGEQYF.

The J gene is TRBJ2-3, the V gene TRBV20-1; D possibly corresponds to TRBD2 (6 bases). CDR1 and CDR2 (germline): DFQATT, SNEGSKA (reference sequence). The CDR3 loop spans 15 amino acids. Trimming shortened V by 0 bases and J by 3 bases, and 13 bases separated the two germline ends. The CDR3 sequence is CSARDGGRGTDTQYF. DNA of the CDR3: TGCAGTGCTAGAGATGGGGGGAGAGGAACAGATACGCAGTATTTT.

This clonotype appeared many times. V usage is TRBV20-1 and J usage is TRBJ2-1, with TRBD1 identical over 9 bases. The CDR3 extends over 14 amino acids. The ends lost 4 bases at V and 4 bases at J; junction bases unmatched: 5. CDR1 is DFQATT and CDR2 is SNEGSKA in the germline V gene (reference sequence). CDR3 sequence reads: CSATGTGSYNEQFF. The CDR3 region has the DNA TGCAGTGCTACCGGGACAGGGAGTTACAATGAGCAGTTCTTC.

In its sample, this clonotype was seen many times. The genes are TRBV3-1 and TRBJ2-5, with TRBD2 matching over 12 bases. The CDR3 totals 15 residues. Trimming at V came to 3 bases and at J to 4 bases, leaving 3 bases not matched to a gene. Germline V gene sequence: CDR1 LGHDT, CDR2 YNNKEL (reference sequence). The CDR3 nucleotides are TGTGCCAGCAGCCACCCGGGACTAGCGGGAGAGACCCAGTACTTC. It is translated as CASSHPGLAGETQYF.